The 11 T cell receptor beta chains presented below share a single source sample, sequenced in a study of OX40 agonist ivuxolimab in advanced cancers. Measured with immunoSEQ multiplex PCR; TCRdb has only the in-frame clones, and not every one. The table has approximately 18,000 clones, roughly four fifths seen once. Material: CD4+ or CD8+ T cells sorted from blood, obtained in a trial of the OX40 agonist ivuxolimab. The receptors stem from an adult with an advanced solid tumor such as melanoma, head and neck, liver or kidney cancer.

This chain uses TRBV5-1 with TRBJ2-7; 13 bases align to TRBD2. Losses at the gene ends were 4 bases for V and 1 base for J; bases not matched to a gene: 2. The germline gives CDR1 SGHRS, CDR2 YFSETQ. This CDR3 region has 15 residues. Here the CDR3 reads CASSGTSGASYEQYF. The CDR3, as DNA: TGCGCCAGCAGCGGGACTAGCGGGGCATCCTACGAGCAGTACTTC.

This rearrangement joins TRBV19 to TRBJ2-1; 14 bases map to TRBD2. V was clipped by 7 bases and J by 5 bases; unmatched bases: 4. The CDR3 length is 15 residues. The germline CDR1 and CDR2 sequences are LNHDA and SQIVND (reference sequence). CDR3 coding DNA: TGTGCCAGTACCCCGGGACTAGCGGGGGACAATGAGCAGTTCTTC. It specifies CASTPGLAGDNEQFF.

Worth noting for this clone: Relative to the germline gene, one junction end is altered; a read error may explain this. The same CDR3 arises from other DNA sequences in this sample as well. V gene TRBV7-9 combines with J gene TRBJ2-5, with D uncertain. CDR1 SEHNR and CDR2 FQNEAQ come from the germline V gene (reference sequence). There are 12 residues in the CDR3. CDR3 coding DNA: TGTGCCAGCAGCTTGGCCGAAGAGACTCAGTACTTC. The encoded protein is CASSLAEETQYF. The variable domain in full, with the rest retrieved from reference TRBV7-9 and TRBJ2-5, is DTGVSQNPRHKITKRGQNVTFRCDPISEHNRLYWYRQTLGQGPEFLTYFQNEAQLEKSRLLSDRFSAERPKGSFSTLEIQRTEQGDSAMYLCASSLAEETQYFGPGTRLLVL.

V is TRBV6-5 and J is TRBJ1-2; the D is unclear. The CDR3 consists of 14 residues. Germline-derived CDR1 and CDR2 are MNHEY and SVGAGI. The V and J ends lost 7 bases and 8 bases respectively, with 20 bases between them. The CDR3 sequence is CASIPGPLDRGYTF. The CDR3 DNA reads TGTGCCAGCATTCCTGGACCTTTAGATAGGGGCTACACCTTC.

The J gene is TRBJ1-1, the V gene TRBV19; perhaps TRBD1 as D (5 bases). Trimming stripped 7 bases from V and 2 bases from J, with 17 bases between. Germline lookup yields CDR1 LNHDA and CDR2 SQIVND (reference sequence). The CDR3 totals 15 residues. The CDR3 loop is CASTWTSGSNTEAFF. The CDR3 DNA reads as TGTGCCAGTACGTGGACATCCGGTAGTAACACTGAAGCTTTCTTT.

This chain links TRBV5-1 with TRBJ2-1, with 11 positions matching TRBD2. The CDR3 runs to 16 residues. Germline V CDR1 and CDR2: SGHRS, YFSETQ. V trimming: 0 bases; J trimming: 3 bases; junction bases outside the gene matches: 2. DNA of the CDR3: TGCGCCAGCAGCTTGGCCGGGACTAGCGGCTACAATGAGCAGTTCTTC. It codes for CASSLAGTSGYNEQFF.

This clone was detected once. This chain connects TRBV28 to TRBJ2-5; 7 bases map to TRBD2. V dropped 3 bases and J dropped 4; count of bases not matched to a gene: 2. This CDR3 has 13 residues. From germline, CDR1 is MDHEN and CDR2 SYDVKM. CDR3 DNA sequence: TGTGCCAGCAGTTTGGGGGAGGGAGAGACCCAGTACTTC. Translation: CASSLGEGETQYF.

This clone is a singleton in its sample. The rearrangement uses TRBV9 and TRBJ2-1; TRBD2 matches 10 bases. Germline loops: CDR1 SGDLS, CDR2 YYNGEE. V lost 6 bases, J lost 4 bases, and 10 bases stayed unmatched. The CDR3 consists of 16 residues. The CDR3 spells CASTPTLAGVYNEQFF. The CDR3 DNA reads as TGTGCCAGCACCCCGACGCTAGCGGGAGTATACAATGAGCAGTTCTTC.

The chain couples TRBV6-5 to TRBJ1-5; TRBD1 might be the D (6 bases). V was shortened by 0 bases and J by 9 bases, with 15 bases between the two germline ends. There are 15 residues in the CDR3. From germline, CDR1 is MNHEY and CDR2 SVGAGI. The CDR3 is CASSYSRTVVSPQHF. The CDR3 nucleotides are TGTGCCAGCAGTTACTCTCGGACAGTTGTTTCGCCCCAGCATTTT.

The chain joins TRBV27 to TRBJ1-1; D not certain. Trimming pared 0 bases from V and 4 bases from J, leaving 6 bases between. The CDR3 sequence is 13 residues long. The germline V gene encodes CDR1 MNHEY and CDR2 SMNVEV (reference sequence). CDR3 sequence reads: CASSLSDGTEAFF. The DNA of the CDR3 is TGTGCCAGCAGTTTATCCGATGGCACTGAAGCTTTCTTT.

The chain recombines TRBV7-6 with TRBJ1-3, with 8 bases lining up with TRBD1. The CDR3 is made up of 18 amino acids. V lost 1 base, J lost 0 bases, and 8 bases stayed unmatched. Germline V gene lookup returns CDR1 SGHVS and CDR2 FNYEAQ. CDR3 residues: CASSLGAGTGASGNTIYF. Here the CDR3 DNA reads TGTGCCAGCAGCTTAGGGGCAGGGACAGGAGCCTCTGGAAACACCATATATTTT.